These T cell receptor beta chains were read from a single sample in a study of blood T cell repertoires in COVID-19. Sequenced by immunoSEQ multiplex PCR; TCRdb stores in-frame clones only, minus some. Found here are 56,000 or so clones, 85% to 90% of them singletons; the top ten hold 25% to 30%. Sample: peripheral blood. These receptors were obtained from a human donor in a cohort sampled during active COVID-19. Each CDR3 is given with its conserved first and last residue. The D gene is left open where the match is weak. Not every row has a clone size; where given, it reads once, few, many or a size class.

clone size: once; J gene: TRBJ1-5; D gene: -; V gene: TRBV28; CDR3 DNA: TGTGCCAGCACCCGGTCCGGGTTGAGACAGCCCCAGCATTTT; CDR3 protein: CASTRSGLRQPQHF
clone size: few; J gene: TRBJ1-5; D gene: -; V gene: TRBV4-1; CDR3 DNA: TGCGCCAGCAGCCAAGCGAACTCTGGGCGCAATCAGCCCCAGCATTTT; CDR3 protein: CASSQANSGRNQPQHF
clone size: -; J gene: TRBJ2-7; D gene: -; V gene: TRBV5-1; CDR3 DNA: TGCGCCAGCAGCTTGGCAGGGGAGATCTACGAGCAGTACTTC; CDR3 protein: CASSLAGEIYEQYF
clone size: -; J gene: TRBJ2-7; D gene: -; V gene: TRBV2; CDR3 DNA: TGTGCCAGCAGTGAGGAGGAGGGGGGGGTTTACGAGCAGTACTTC; CDR3 protein: CASSEEEGGVYEQYF
clone size: -; J gene: TRBJ2-2; D gene: TRBD2; V gene: TRBV3-1/TRBV3-2; CDR3 DNA: TGTGCCAGCAGCCGACTAGCGGACACCGGGGAGCTGTTTTTT; CDR3 protein: CASSRLADTGELFF
clone size: -; J gene: TRBJ2-2; D gene: TRBD1; V gene: TRBV24-1; CDR3 DNA: TGTGCCACCAGTGGGATGACAGGGTCGGCGATCACCGGGGAGCTGTTTTTT; CDR3 protein: CATSGMTGSAITGELFF
clone size: -; J gene: TRBJ1-2; D gene: -; V gene: TRBV28; CDR3 DNA: TGTGCCAGCAGCCGGACTACAGGAGCTAACTATGGCTACACCTTC; CDR3 protein: CASSRTTGANYGYTF
clone size: -; J gene: TRBJ2-3; D gene: TRBD2; V gene: TRBV18; CDR3 DNA: TGTGCCAGCTCACCACCGGGTAGCGGGGGTAGCACAGATACGCAGTATTTT; CDR3 protein: CASSPPGSGGSTDTQYF
clone size: -; J gene: TRBJ2-1; D gene: -; V gene: TRBV24-1; CDR3 DNA: TGTGCCACCAGTGATTTGCCTAGCCCAGACAATGAGCAGTTCTTC; CDR3 protein: CATSDLPSPDNEQFF
clone size: -; J gene: TRBJ2-1; D gene: TRBD2; V gene: TRBV15; CDR3 DNA: TGTGCCACCAGCGGACGGACTAGCGGGGGGAATGAGCAGTTCTTC; CDR3 protein: CATSGRTSGGNEQFF
clone size: -; J gene: TRBJ1-2; D gene: -; V gene: TRBV11-1; CDR3 DNA: TGTGCCAGCAGCCAGGGACTAATTAACTATGGCTACACCTTC; CDR3 protein: CASSQGLINYGYTF
clone size: few; J gene: TRBJ2-2; D gene: TRBD1; V gene: TRBV9; CDR3 DNA: TGTGCCAGCAGCATAACACAGGGGGGCACCGGGGAGCTGTTTTTT; CDR3 protein: CASSITQGGTGELFF
clone size: -; J gene: TRBJ1-4; D gene: -; V gene: TRBV3-1/TRBV3-2; CDR3 DNA: TGTGCCAGCAGCCGCCCAGGAGGTGAAAAACTGTTTTTT; CDR3 protein: CASSRPGGEKLFF
clone size: -; J gene: TRBJ1-1; D gene: -; V gene: TRBV11-2; CDR3 DNA: TGTGCCAGCAGCTCGAAACAGGGTTGGACTGAAGCTTTCTTT; CDR3 protein: CASSSKQGWTEAFF
clone size: -; J gene: TRBJ2-2; D gene: -; V gene: TRBV28; CDR3 DNA: TGTGCCAGCAACAAAGGGGGTTACACCGGGGAGCTGTTTTTT; CDR3 protein: CASNKGGYTGELFF